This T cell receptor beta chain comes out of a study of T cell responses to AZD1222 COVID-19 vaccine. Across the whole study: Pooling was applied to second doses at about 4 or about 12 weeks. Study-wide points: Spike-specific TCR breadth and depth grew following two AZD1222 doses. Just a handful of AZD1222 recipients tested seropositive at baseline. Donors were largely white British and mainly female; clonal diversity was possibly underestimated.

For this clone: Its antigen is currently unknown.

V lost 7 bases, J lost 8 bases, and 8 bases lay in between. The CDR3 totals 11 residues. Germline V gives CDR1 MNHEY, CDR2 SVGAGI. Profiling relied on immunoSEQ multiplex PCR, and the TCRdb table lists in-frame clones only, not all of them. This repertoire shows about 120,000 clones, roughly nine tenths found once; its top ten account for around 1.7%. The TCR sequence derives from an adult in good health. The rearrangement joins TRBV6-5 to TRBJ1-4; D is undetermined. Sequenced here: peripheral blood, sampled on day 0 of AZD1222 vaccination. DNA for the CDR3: TGTGCCAGCAAGGGTGGGGAAAAACTGTTTTTT. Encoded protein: CASKGGEKLFF.